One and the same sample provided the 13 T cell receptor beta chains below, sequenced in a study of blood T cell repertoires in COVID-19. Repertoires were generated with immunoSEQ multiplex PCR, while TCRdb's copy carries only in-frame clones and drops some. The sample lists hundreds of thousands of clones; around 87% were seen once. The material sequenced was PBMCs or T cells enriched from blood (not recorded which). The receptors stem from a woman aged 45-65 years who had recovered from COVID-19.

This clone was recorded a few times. The CDR3 spells CASSQTRGTNEKLFF. Here the CDR3 DNA reads TGTGCCAGTAGTCAAACCAGGGGAACTAATGAAAAACTGTTTTTT. The rearrangement joins TRBV19 to TRBJ1-4; D is perhaps TRBD1 (6 bases). Trimming pared 5 bases from V and 1 base from J, leaving 11 bases between. The CDR3 has 15 residues. Germline V gives CDR1 LNHDA, CDR2 SQIVND (reference sequence).

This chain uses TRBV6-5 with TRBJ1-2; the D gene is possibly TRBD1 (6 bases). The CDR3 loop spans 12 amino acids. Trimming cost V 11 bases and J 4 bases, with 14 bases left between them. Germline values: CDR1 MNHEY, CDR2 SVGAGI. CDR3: CAASARGYGYTF. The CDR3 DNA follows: TGTGCCGCTTCGGCCAGGGGCTATGGCTACACCTTC.

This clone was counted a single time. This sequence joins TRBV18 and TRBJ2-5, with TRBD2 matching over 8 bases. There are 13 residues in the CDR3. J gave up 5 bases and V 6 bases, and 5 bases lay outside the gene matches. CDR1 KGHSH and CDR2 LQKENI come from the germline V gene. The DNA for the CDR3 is TGTGCCAGCTCCCTAGCGGGTGGGGAGACCCAGTACTTC. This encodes CASSLAGGETQYF. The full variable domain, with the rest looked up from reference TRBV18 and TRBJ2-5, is NAGVMQNPRHLVRRRGQEARLRCSPMKGHSHVYWYRQLPEEGLKFMVYLQKENIIDESGMPKERFSAEFPKEGPSILRIQQVVRGDSAAYFCASSLAGGETQYFGPGTRLLVL.

Here the CDR3 DNA reads TGTGCCACCAGCAGAGATCGAGACAGAATAAGCTCCTACGAGCAGTACTTC. Protein product: CATSRDRDRISSYEQYF. The chain has TRBV15 and TRBJ2-7; tentative D call: TRBD1 (5 bases). CDR1 is LNHNV and CDR2 is YYDKDF in the germline V gene (reference sequence). The CDR3 covers 17 residues. The V gene lost 0 bases and the J gene lost 0 bases, with 15 bases spanning the gap.

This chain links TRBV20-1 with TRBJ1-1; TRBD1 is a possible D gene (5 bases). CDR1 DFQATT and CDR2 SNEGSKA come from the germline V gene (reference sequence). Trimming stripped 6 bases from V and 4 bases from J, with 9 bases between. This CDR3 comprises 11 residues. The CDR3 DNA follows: TGCAGTGCGGCGGGGCCCACTGAAGCTTTCTTT. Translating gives CSAAGPTEAFF.

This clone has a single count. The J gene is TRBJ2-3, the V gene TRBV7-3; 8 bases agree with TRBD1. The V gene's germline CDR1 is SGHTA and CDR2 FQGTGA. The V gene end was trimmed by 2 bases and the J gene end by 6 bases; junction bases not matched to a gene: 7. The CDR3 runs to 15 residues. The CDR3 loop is CASSLFWTGTDTQYF. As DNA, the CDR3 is TGTGCCAGCAGCTTATTTTGGACAGGGACGGATACGCAGTATTTT.

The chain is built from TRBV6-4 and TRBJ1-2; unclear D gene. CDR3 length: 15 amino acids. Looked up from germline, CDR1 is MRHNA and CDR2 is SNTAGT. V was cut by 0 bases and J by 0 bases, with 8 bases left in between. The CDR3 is CASSDSPETNYGYTF. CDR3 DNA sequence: TGTGCCAGCAGTGACTCCCCAGAAACTAACTATGGCTACACCTTC.

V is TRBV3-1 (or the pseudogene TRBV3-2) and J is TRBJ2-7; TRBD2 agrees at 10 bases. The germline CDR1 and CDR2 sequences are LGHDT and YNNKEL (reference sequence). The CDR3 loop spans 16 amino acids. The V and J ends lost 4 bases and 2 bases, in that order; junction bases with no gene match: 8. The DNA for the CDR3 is TGTGCCAGCAGCCCAGCCCTAGCGGGAGAAACCTACGAGCAGTACTTC. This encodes CASSPALAGETYEQYF.

CDR3 amino acids: CASSLSQGWYEQYF. CDR3 nucleotide sequence: TGCGCCAGCAGCCTATCACAGGGATGGTACGAGCAGTACTTC. The genes are TRBV4-3 and TRBJ2-7; possibly TRBD1 for D (6 bases). Per germline, CDR1 LGHNA and CDR2 YSLEER. V was shortened by 4 bases and J by 4 bases, with 14 bases between the two germline ends. This CDR3 has 14 residues.

The CDR3 loop is CASSITGQDNSPLHF. The CDR3 DNA follows: TGTGCCAGCAGCATAACGGGACAGGATAATTCACCCCTCCACTTT. V gene TRBV6-2 or TRBV6-3 combines with J gene TRBJ1-6; 8 bases are a match to TRBD1. In germline, CDR1 is MNHEY, CDR2 SVGEGT. The V and J ends lost 6 bases and 5 bases, in that order; junction bases with no gene match: 6. The CDR3 is 15 residues long.

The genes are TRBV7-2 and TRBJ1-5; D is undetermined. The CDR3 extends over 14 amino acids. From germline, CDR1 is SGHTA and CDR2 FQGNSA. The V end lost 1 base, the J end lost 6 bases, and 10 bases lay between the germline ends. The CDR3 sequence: CASSLDSPGQPQHF. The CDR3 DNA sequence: TGTGCCAGCAGCTTAGACTCTCCCGGTCAGCCCCAGCATTTT.

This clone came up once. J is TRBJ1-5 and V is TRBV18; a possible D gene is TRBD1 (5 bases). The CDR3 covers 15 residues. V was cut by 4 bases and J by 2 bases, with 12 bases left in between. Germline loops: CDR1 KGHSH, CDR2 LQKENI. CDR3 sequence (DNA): TGTGCCAGCTCACTAAACGGAGGGGGCAATCAGCCCCAGCATTTT. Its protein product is CASSLNGGGNQPQHF.

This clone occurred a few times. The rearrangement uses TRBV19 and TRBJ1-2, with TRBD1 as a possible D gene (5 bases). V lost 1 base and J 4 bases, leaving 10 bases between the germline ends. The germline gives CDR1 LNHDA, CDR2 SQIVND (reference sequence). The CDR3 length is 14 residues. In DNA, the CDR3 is TGTGCCAGTAGTATAGGAGCGGGGACCTATGGCTACACCTTC. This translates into CASSIGAGTYGYTF.